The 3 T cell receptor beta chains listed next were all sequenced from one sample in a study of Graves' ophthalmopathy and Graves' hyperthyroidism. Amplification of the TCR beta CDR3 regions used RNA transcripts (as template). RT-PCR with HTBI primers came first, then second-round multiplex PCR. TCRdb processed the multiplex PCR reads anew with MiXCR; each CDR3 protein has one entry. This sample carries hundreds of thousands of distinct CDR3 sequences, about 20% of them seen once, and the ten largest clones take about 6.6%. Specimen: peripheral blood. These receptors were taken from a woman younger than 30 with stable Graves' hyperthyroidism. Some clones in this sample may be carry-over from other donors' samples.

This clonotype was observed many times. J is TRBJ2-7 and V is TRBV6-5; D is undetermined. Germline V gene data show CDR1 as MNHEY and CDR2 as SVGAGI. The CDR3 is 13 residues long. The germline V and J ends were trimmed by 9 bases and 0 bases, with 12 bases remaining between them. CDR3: CASQASSSYEQYF. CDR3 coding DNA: TGTGCCAGTCAGGCCAGCAGCTCCTACGAGCAGTACTTC.

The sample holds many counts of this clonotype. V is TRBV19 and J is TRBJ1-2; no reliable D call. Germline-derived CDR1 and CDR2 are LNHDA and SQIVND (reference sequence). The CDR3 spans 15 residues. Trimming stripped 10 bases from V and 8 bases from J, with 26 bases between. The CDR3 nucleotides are TGTGCCACCCTAGGGTATCCGGCCAGCTTGGGAGGCTACACCTTC. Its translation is CATLGYPASLGGYTF.

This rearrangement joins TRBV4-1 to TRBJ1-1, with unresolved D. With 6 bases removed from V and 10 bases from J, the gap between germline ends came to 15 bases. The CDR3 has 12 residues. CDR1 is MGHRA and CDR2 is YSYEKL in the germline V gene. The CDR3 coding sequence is TGCGCCAGCAGGACCCCCGGATTAGGAGCTTTCTTT. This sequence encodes CASRTPGLGAFF.